The T cell receptor beta chain under discussion was sequenced for a study of blood T cell repertoires in COVID-19 (dated by TCRdb to 2018 to 2020). In terms of the full investigation: Samples covering the acute and convalescent phases of COVID-19 were provided by collaborators in the United States, Italy and Spain. Subjects who had been exposed to COVID-19, were actively infected with it, or had recovered from it provided the deeply sampled blood TCRbeta repertoires that made up the dataset. The repertoires were released in a freely available public database meant as a resource for research on the immune response to SARS-CoV-2. Samples came from the ongoing ImmuneRACE study (first 160 participants) plus 1,254 subjects from 6 global collaborators. The prospective study material was composed of cDNA or gDNA derived from T cells, B-cell-depleted T cells, or PBMCs. The sample metadata nearly always contained a de-identified subject ID, COVID-19 status, age in years and sex. Where available, HLA class I and class II types were obtained from metadata supplied by the sample provider rather than from assay-based typing. The full study reports these points: The quantity of clinical and demographic metadata differed by source and by participant and was supplied without curation.

For this clone: It lacks a known antigen. There are no base qualities to consult, and no much larger clone falls within one base.

Reading from cysteine to phenylalanine, the CDR3 counts 13 amino acids. Only CDR3 DNA remains: 39 bases, in frame from the first base. V is shortened by 1 base, J by 8 bases, and the region joining them spans 11 bases. Per the germline V gene, MDHEN is the CDR1 and SYDVKM is the CDR2. Whole blood was collected in K2EDTA tubes by collaborating institutions according to the institutions' own protocols. For TCRbeta analysis, collaborator samples were shipped as frozen whole blood, as isolated PBMCs, or as DNA extracted from either sample type. TCRbeta CDR3 regions were amplified from genomic DNA using the immunoSEQ Assay, a bias-controlled multiplex PCR. The original methods were these. Within the assay, amplification of reference gene primers was used to estimate how many nucleated cells each sample contained. To quantify the absolute abundance of each unique TCRbeta CDR3 rearrangement, sequence reads were collapsed and filtered. Productive Simpson clonality was computed per sample as the square root of Simpson's diversity index over productive rearrangements. The table comes from immuneACCESS by way of TCRdb, which keeps in-frame sequences with V and J called. Part of the clones is missing from these tables; in studies checked, under half for an unresolved V gene and the rest for unknown reasons. That table supplies the V and J calls and clone size; D and trimming were determined from the DNA. The table for this sample lists 61,000 or so clones; around 80% of them were counted only once. The leading ten clones occupy 4.5% to 7% of the sample.

This sequence uses TRBV28 and TRBJ1-2; a tentative D call is TRBD1 (5 bases match). Material for sequencing was peripheral blood. The clonotype originates from a woman aged 65 to 85 with acute or convalescent COVID-19. CDR3 reads: CASSLSGPQGYTF. The DNA sequence follows: TGTGCCAGCAGTTTATCAGGGCCACAGGGCTACACCTTC.